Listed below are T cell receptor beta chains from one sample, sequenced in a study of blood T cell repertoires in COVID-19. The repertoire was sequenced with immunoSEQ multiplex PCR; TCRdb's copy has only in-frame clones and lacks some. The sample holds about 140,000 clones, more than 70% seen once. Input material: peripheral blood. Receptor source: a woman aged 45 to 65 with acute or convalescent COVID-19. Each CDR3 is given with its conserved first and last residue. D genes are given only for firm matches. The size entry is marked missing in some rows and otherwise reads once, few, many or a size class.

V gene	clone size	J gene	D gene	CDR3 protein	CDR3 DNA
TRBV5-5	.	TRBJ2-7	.	CASSFRGNEDYEQYF	TGTGCCAGCAGCTTCCGGGGGAACGAAGACTACGAGCAGTACTTC
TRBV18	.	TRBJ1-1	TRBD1	CASSPDRDRPGTFF	TGTGCCAGCTCACCAGATCGGGACAGGCCGGGTACTTTCTTT
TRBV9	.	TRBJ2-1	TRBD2	CASSVGEATSGGPYNEQFF	TGTGCCAGCAGCGTAGGGGAGGCGACTAGCGGGGGACCCTACAATGAGCAGTTCTTC
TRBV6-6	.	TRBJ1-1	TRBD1	CASSGATGAGAFF	TGTGCCAGCAGTGGGGCGACAGGGGCGGGAGCTTTCTTT
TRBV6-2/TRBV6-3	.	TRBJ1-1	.	CASSPWDYSEAFF	TGTGCCAGCAGTCCGTGGGACTATTCTGAAGCTTTCTTT
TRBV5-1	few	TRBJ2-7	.	CASSNRGTEQYF	TGCGCCAGCAGTAATCGAGGCACAGAGCAGTACTTC
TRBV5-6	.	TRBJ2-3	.	CASSQRGIKNTQYF	TGTGCCAGCAGTCAAAGGGGGATTAAGAATACGCAGTATTTT
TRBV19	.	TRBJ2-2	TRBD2	CASSPVGGAAGELFF	TGTGCCAGTAGCCCGGTGGGAGGGGCCGCCGGGGAGCTGTTTTTT
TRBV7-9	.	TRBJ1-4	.	CASSDPKRGSDEKLFF	TGTGCCAGCAGCGATCCGAAACGGGGAAGTGATGAAAAACTGTTTTTT
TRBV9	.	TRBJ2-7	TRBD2	CASSVGDYNEQYF	TGTGCCAGCAGCGTCGGGGACTATAACGAGCAGTACTTC
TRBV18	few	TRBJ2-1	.	CASSPGLNNEQFF	TGTGCCAGCTCACCGGGGCTCAACAATGAGCAGTTCTTC
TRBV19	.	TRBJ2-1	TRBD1	CASSLGQGGYNEQFF	TGTGCCAGTAGTCTCGGACAGGGGGGGTACAATGAGCAGTTCTTC
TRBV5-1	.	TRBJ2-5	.	CASSTGLLQETQYF	TGCGCCAGCAGCACAGGACTACTCCAAGAGACCCAGTACTTC
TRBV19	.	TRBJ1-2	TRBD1	CASISVWGQGSYGYTF	TGTGCCAGTATCTCTGTCTGGGGACAGGGGTCGTATGGCTACACCTTC
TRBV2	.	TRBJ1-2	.	CASVDFRGVGYGYTF	TGTGCCAGCGTCGACTTCAGGGGAGTAGGCTATGGCTACACCTTC
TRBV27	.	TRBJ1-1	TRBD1	CASRRTGDTEAFF	TGTGCCAGCAGGCGAACAGGGGACACTGAAGCTTTCTTT
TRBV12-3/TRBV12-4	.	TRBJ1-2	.	CATFYNYGYTF	TGTGCCACTTTCTACAACTATGGCTACACCTTC
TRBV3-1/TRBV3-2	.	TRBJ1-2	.	CASSHLGDSYGYTF	TGTGCCAGCAGCCACCTAGGCGACAGCTATGGCTACACCTTC
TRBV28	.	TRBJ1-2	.	CASSVGRVGYGYTF	TGTGCCAGCAGTGTCGGCAGGGTAGGCTATGGCTACACCTTC
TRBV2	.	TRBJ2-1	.	CASSERGTPPYNEQFF	TGTGCCAGCAGTGAAAGGGGCACTCCCCCCTACAATGAGCAGTTCTTC
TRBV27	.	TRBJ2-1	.	CASSSTLGGEQFF	TGTGCCAGCAGTTCAACCTTAGGGGGTGAGCAGTTCTTC
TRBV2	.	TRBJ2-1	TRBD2	CASKPGGTYNEQFF	TGTGCCAGCAAGCCGGGGGGAACCTACAATGAGCAGTTCTTC
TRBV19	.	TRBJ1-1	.	CASTPAGATEAFF	TGTGCCAGTACCCCTGCCGGAGCCACTGAAGCTTTCTTT
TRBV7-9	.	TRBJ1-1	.	CASSTQGGTEAFF	TGTGCCAGCAGCACACAGGGCGGAACTGAAGCTTTCTTT
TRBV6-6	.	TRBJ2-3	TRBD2	CAIRMGGTDTQYF	TGTGCCATTAGGATGGGGGGGACAGATACGCAGTATTTT
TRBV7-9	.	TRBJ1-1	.	CASSLVGEGTEAFF	TGTGCCAGCAGCTTAGTAGGGGAGGGGACTGAAGCTTTCTTT
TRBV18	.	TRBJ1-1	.	CASSPYYAGTLNTEAFF	TGTGCCAGCTCACCCTATTACGCAGGGACACTGAACACTGAAGCTTTCTTT
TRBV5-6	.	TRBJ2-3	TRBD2	CASSPGLAGGTDTQYF	TGTGCCAGCAGCCCGGGACTAGCGGGGGGGACAGATACGCAGTATTTT
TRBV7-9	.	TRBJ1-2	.	CASSRTDFYGYTF	TGTGCCAGCAGCCGGACGGACTTCTATGGCTACACCTTC
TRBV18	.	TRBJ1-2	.	CASSEGRDGYTF	TGTGCCAGCTCAGAGGGGAGGGATGGCTACACCTTC
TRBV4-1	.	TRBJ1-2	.	CASSPEQGSNYGYTF	TGCGCCAGCAGCCCCGAACAGGGCTCTAACTATGGCTACACCTTC
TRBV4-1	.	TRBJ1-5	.	CASSQEGGGYQPQHF	TGCGCCAGCAGCCAAGAAGGCGGGGGGTACCAGCCCCAGCATTTT
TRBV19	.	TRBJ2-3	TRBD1	CASSGQGLDTQYF	TGTGCCAGTAGTGGACAGGGATTAGATACGCAGTATTTT
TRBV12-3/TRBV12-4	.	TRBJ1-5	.	CASSLGLLQPQHF	TGTGCCAGCAGTTTAGGTTTATTGCAGCCCCAGCATTTT
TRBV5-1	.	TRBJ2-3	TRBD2	CASSYPGTSDTDTQYF	TGCGCCAGCAGCTACCCAGGGACTAGCGACACAGATACGCAGTATTTT
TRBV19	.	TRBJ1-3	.	CASSETGSVRNTIYF	TGTGCCAGTAGTGAGACAGGCTCAGTACGAAACACCATATATTTT
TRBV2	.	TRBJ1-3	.	CASRKGLSGGISGNTIYF	TGTGCCAGCAGGAAAGGGCTGAGCGGAGGAATCTCTGGAAACACCATATATTTT
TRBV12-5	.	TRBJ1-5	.	CASSRGQPQHF	TGTGCTAGTTCCAGGGGTCAGCCCCAGCATTTT
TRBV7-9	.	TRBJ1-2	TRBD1	CASSSTVDRDLTF	TGTGCCAGCAGCTCCACCGTTGACAGGGATCTCACCTTC
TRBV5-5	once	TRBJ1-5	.	CASSLGQKINQPQHF	TGTGCCAGCAGCTTGGGACAAAAGATCAATCAGCCCCAGCATTTT
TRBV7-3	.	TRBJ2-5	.	CASSLQGGQETQYF	TGTGCCAGCAGCTTGCAGGGGGGTCAAGAGACCCAGTACTTC
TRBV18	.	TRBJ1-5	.	CASSPFDRPQPQHF	TGTGCCAGCTCACCTTTTGACAGGCCTCAGCCCCAGCATTTT
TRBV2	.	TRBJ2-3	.	CASSRTAEAVFSTDTQYF	TGTGCCAGCAGTCGTACAGCGGAAGCAGTATTCAGCACAGATACGCAGTATTTT
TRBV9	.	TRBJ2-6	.	CASSVEDRDGANVLTF	TGTGCCAGCAGCGTAGAAGACAGAGATGGGGCCAACGTCCTGACTTTC
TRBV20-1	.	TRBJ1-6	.	CSASLRALHF	TGCAGTGCTAGTCTGCGAGCCCTCCACTTT
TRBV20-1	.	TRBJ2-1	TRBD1	CSASNPGGPNNEQFF	TGCAGTGCTAGTAATCCAGGGGGCCCAAACAATGAGCAGTTCTTC
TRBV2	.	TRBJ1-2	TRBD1	CASSERGQRRGYTF	TGTGCCAGCAGTGAGAGGGGACAGCGAAGAGGCTACACCTTC
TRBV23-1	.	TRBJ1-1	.	CASSLGHRGNTEAFF	TGCGCCAGCAGTCTTGGTCACCGGGGTAACACTGAAGCTTTCTTT
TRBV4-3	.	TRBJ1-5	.	CANRTEDSNQPQHF	TGCGCCAACCGGACAGAAGATAGCAATCAGCCCCAGCATTTT
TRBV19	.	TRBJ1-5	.	CASNSQGDGNQPQHF	TGTGCCAGTAACTCACAGGGTGATGGCAATCAGCCCCAGCATTTT
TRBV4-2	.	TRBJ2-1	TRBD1	CASSQAAGTGYNEQFF	TGTGCCAGCAGCCAAGCGGCCGGGACAGGGTACAATGAGCAGTTCTTC
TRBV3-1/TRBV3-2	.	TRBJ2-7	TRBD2	CASSQGGVGFGYEQYF	TGTGCCAGCAGCCAGGGAGGGGTGGGATTTGGTTACGAGCAGTACTTC
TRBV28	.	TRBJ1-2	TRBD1	CAIRRSGGRYGYTF	TGTGCCATTCGGCGGTCAGGGGGTCGCTATGGCTACACCTTC
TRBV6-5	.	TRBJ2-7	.	CASSYSGREKQYF	TGTGCCAGCAGTTACTCTGGCAGGGAAAAGCAGTACTTC
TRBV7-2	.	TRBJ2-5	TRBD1	CASTPDRGRQAQYF	TGTGCCAGCACCCCGGACAGGGGGCGCCAGGCCCAGTACTTC
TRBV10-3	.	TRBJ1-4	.	CAASFGVGEKLFF	TGTGCCGCTTCCTTCGGGGTCGGAGAAAAACTGTTTTTT
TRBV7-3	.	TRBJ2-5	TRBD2	CASSLRPGGETQYF	TGTGCCAGCAGCTTAAGACCGGGGGGAGAGACCCAGTACTTC
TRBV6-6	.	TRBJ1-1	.	CASSYDINTEAFF	TGTGCCAGCAGTTACGACATCAACACTGAAGCTTTCTTT
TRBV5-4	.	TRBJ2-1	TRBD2	CASSLGGGYNEQFF	TGTGCCAGCAGCTTGGGGGGGGGATACAATGAGCAGTTCTTC